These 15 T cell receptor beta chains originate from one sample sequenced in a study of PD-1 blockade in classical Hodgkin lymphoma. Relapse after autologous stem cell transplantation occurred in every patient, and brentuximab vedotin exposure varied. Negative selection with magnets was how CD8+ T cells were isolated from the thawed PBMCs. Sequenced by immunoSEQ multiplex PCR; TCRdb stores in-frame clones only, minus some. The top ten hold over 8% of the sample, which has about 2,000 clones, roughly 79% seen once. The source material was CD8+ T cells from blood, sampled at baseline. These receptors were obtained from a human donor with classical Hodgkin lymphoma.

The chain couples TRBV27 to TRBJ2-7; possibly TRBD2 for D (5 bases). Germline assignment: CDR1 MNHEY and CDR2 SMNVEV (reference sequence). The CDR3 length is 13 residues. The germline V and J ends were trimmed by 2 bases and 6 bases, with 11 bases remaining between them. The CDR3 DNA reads TGTGCCAGCAGTTTAGCGGGCGTAGGCGAGCAGTACTTC. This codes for CASSLAGVGEQYF.

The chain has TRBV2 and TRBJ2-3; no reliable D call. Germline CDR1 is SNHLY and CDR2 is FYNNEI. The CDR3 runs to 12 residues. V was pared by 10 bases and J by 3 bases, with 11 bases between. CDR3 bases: TGTGCCACCACGGAGAGGACAGATACGCAGTATTTT. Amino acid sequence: CATTERTDTQYF.

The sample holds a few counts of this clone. CDR3 sequence: CASIIAGTEAFF. As DNA, the CDR3 is TGTGCCAGCATCATTGCAGGTACTGAAGCTTTCTTT. The chain is built from TRBV7-9 and TRBJ1-1; D call uncertain. This CDR3 comprises 12 residues. Germline V gives CDR1 SEHNR, CDR2 FQNEAQ (reference sequence). Trimming removed 7 bases at V and 5 bases at J, with 11 bases between.

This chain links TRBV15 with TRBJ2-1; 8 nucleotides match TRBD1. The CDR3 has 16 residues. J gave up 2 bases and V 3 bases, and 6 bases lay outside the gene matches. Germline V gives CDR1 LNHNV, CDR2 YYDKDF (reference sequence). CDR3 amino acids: CATSRKTGAAYNEQFF. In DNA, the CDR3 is TGTGCCACCAGCAGGAAGACAGGGGCGGCCTACAATGAGCAGTTCTTC.

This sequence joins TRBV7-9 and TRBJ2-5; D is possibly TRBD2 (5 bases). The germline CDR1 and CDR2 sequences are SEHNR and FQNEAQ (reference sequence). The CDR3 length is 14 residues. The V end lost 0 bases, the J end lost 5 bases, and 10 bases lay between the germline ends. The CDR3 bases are TGTGCCAGCAGCTTAGCGGGGAGCTGGGAGACCCAGTACTTC. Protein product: CASSLAGSWETQYF.

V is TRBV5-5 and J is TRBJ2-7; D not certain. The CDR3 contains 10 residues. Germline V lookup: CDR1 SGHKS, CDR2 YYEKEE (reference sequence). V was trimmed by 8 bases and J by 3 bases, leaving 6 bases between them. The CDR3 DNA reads TGTGCCAGTAACGACTACGAGCAGTACTTC. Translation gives CASNDYEQYF.

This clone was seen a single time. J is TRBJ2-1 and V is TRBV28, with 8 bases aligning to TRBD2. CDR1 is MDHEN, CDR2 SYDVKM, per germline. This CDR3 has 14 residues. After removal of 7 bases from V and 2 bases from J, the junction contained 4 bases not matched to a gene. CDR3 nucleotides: TGTGCCAGCACCTCGGGAGGGCCCTACAATGAGCAGTTCTTC. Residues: CASTSGGPYNEQFF. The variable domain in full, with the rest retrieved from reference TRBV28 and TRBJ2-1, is DVKVTQSSRYLVKRTGEKVFLECVQDMDHENMFWYRQDPGLGLRLIYFSYDVKMKEKGDIPEGYSVSREKKERFSLILESASTNQTSMYLCASTSGGPYNEQFFGPGTRLTVL.

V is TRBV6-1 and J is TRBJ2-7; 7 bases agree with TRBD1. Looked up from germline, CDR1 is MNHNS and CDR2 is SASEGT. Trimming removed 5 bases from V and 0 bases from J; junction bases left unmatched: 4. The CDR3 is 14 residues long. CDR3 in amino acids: CASSPGGFSYEQYF. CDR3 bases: TGTGCCAGCAGTCCAGGGGGTTTCTCCTACGAGCAGTACTTC.

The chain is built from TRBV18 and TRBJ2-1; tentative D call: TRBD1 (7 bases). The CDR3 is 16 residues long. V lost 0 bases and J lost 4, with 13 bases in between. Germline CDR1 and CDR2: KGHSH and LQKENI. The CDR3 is CASSPPGAGGYNEQFF. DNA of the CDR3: TGTGCCAGCTCACCACCCGGGGCAGGGGGGTACAATGAGCAGTTCTTC.

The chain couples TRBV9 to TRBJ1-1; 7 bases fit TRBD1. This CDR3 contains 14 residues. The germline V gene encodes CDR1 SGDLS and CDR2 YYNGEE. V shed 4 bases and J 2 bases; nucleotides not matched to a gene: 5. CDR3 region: CASSPGTVNTEAFF. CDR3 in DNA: TGTGCCAGCAGCCCCGGGACAGTAAACACTGAAGCTTTCTTT.

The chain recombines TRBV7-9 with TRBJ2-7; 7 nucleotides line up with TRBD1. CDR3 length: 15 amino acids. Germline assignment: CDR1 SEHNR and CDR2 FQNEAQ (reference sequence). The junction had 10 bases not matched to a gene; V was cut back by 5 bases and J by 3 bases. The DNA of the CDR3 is TGTGCCAGCAGCCGACCCGGACAGGCACGCTACGAGCAGTACTTC. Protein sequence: CASSRPGQARYEQYF.

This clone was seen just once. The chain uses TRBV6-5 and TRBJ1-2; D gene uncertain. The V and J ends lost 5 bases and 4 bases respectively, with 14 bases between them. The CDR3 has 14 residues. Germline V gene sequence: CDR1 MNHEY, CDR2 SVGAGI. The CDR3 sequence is CASSPRSFSYGYTF. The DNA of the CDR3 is TGTGCCAGCAGTCCCCGATCTTTCTCCTATGGCTACACCTTC.

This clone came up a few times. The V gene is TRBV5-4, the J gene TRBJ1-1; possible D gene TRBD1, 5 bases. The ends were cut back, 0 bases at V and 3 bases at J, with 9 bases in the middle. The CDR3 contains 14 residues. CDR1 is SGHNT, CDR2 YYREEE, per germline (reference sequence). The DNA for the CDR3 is TGTGCCAGCAGCTTGGGGGCGGGGGACACTGAAGCTTTCTTT. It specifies CASSLGAGDTEAFF.

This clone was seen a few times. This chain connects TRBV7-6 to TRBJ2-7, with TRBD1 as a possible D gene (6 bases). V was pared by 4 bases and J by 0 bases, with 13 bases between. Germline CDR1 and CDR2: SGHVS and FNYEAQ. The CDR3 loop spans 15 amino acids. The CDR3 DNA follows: TGTGCCAGCAGCTCCCCAGGGGCACCCTCCTACGAGCAGTACTTC. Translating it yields CASSSPGAPSYEQYF. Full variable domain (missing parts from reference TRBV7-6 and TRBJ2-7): GAGVSQSPRYKVTKRGQDVALRCDPISGHVSLYWYRQALGQGPEFLTYFNYEAQQDKSGLPNDRFSAERPEGSISTLTIQRTEQRDSAMYRCASSSPGAPSYEQYFGPGTRLTVT.

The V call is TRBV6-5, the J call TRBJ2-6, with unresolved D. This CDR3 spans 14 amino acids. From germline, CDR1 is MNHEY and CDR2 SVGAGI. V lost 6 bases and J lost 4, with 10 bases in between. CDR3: CASSHPPGANVLTF. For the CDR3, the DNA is TGTGCCAGCAGCCACCCCCCGGGGGCCAACGTCCTGACTTTC.